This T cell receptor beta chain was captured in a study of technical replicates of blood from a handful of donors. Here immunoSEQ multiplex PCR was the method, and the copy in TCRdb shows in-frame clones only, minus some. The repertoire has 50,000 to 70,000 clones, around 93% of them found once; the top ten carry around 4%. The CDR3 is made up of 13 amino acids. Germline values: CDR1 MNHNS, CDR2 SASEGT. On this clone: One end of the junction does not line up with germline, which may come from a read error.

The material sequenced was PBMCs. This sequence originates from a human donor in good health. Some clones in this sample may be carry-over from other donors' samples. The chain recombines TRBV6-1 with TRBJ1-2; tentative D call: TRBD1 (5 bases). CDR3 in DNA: TGTGCCAGCAGTGCGATTGCGGGGGGATCCCGCGCCTTC. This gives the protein CASSAIAGGSRAF.